A single sample is the source of the 17 T cell receptor beta chains below, sequenced in a study of shared clonotypes between healthy human individuals. Here immunoSEQ multiplex PCR was the method, and the copy in TCRdb shows in-frame clones only, minus some. The profile shows 1,100,000 or so clones, 70% to 80% of them singletons. Sequencing was performed on memory CD4+ T cells from PBMCs. Subset reported: CD45RA-negative fraction. The receptor source for this set is a man younger than 30 in good health. Some clones in this sample may be carry-over from other donors' samples.

This clone was recorded only once. The chain uses TRBV29-1 and TRBJ2-3, with 7 bases that match TRBD1. Germline values: CDR1 SQVTM, CDR2 ANQGSEA. The V segment lost 3 bases and the J segment 2 bases; nucleotides outside the gene matches: 2. The CDR3 is made up of 13 amino acids. CDR3 in DNA: TGCAGCGTTGATGGACAGGACACAGATACGCAGTATTTT. The encoded protein is CSVDGQDTDTQYF.

Here the CDR3 reads CAISVAGVGYEQYF. The CDR3 coding sequence is TGTGCCATCAGTGTGGCGGGAGTAGGCTACGAGCAGTACTTC. V is TRBV10-3 and J is TRBJ2-7; 7 bases fit TRBD2. The germline gives CDR1 ENHRY, CDR2 SYGVKD. V lost 4 bases, J lost 3 bases, and 6 bases stayed unmatched. The CDR3 extends over 14 amino acids.

Comments on this clone: Since a much larger clone is just one base distant, this may be a read error. Distinct nucleotide sequences in the sample also encode this CDR3. In nucleotides, the CDR3 is TGTGCCAGCAGTCATCAGGTTTTAAACTATGGCTACACTTTC. Protein: CASSHQVLNYGYTF. The rearrangement links TRBV28 to TRBJ1-2; D gene ambiguous. The length of the CDR3 is 14 residues. Germline CDR1 MDHEN, CDR2 SYDVKM.

The CDR3 sequence: CAISNLGRAGDTQYF. DNA of the CDR3: TGTGCCATCTCCAACCTCGGGAGGGCCGGGGATACGCAGTATTTT. The rearrangement links TRBV28 to TRBJ2-3, with TRBD2 matching 8 bases. CDR1 MDHEN and CDR2 SYDVKM come from the germline V gene. Trimming cost V 10 bases and J 6 bases; bases outside gene matches: 15. This CDR3 region has 15 residues.

This clone was recorded many times. J is TRBJ2-5 and V is TRBV4-1; 12 bases are shared with TRBD2. The J call may not be correct, given that the DNA end is closer to TRBJ2-7. CDR3 size: 15 residues. CDR1 and CDR2 (germline): MGHRA, YSYEKL. CDR3 residues: CASSHGLAGPREQYF. CDR3 DNA: TGCGCCAGCAGCCACGGACTAGCGGGGCCCCGCGAGCAGTACTTC.

A few counts support this clone. The J gene is TRBJ1-5, the V gene TRBV19; D gene unclear. The length of the CDR3 is 12 residues. V was pared by 3 bases and J by 9 bases, with 9 bases between. Germline CDR1 reads LNHDA; CDR2 reads SQIVND (reference sequence). The CDR3 spells CASSIRGAPQHF. The CDR3 DNA follows: TGTGCCAGTAGTATCAGAGGTGCGCCCCAGCATTTT.

This sequence joins TRBV28 and TRBJ1-2; 9 bases fit TRBD1. V trimming: 3 bases; J trimming: 3 bases; junction bases outside the gene matches: 14. The germline CDR1 and CDR2 sequences are MDHEN and SYDVKM. The CDR3 is 18 amino acids. In DNA, the CDR3 is TGTGCCAGCAGTTTCCCACGACAGGGGGACTATTTCGACTATGGCTACACCTTC. It codes for CASSFPRQGDYFDYGYTF.

CDR3 sequence: CASSLRGGARRNTEAFF. CDR3 nucleotides: TGTGCCAGCAGCTTACGGGGGGGCGCTCGCCGGAACACTGAAGCTTTCTTT. The chain has TRBV7-2 and TRBJ1-1; perhaps TRBD1 as D (6 bases). Germline-derived CDR1 and CDR2 are SGHTA and FQGNSA. The CDR3 contains 17 residues. V was pared by 2 bases and J by 1 base, with 17 bases between.

The chain recombines TRBV19 with TRBJ2-7; no firm D call. This CDR3 contains 13 residues. Germline CDR1 LNHDA, CDR2 SQIVND (reference sequence). Trimming took off 4 bases at V and 7 bases at J, with 14 bases between the two ends. The chain's CDR3 is CASSTTPPLEQYF. CDR3 in DNA: TGTGCCAGTAGTACAACCCCGCCTTTAGAGCAGTACTTC.

The chain carries TRBV11-2 and TRBJ2-3; a possible D gene is TRBD2 (6 bases). There are 18 residues in the CDR3. Per the germline V gene, CDR1 is SGHAT and CDR2 is FQNNGV. Trimming cost V 9 bases and J 2 bases, with 27 bases left between them. CDR3 bases: TGTGCCAGTGGTAGCTTGAGCGGGCAGCGGCTGGTCACAGATACGCAGTATTTT. Residues: CASGSLSGQRLVTDTQYF.

A word on this clone: Other DNA sequences from this sample encode an identical CDR3 as well. The chain links TRBV30 to TRBJ1-5; 7 positions match TRBD1. The CDR3 has 13 amino acids. J gave up 0 bases and V 5 bases, and 1 base lay outside the gene matches. Germline V gives CDR1 GTSNPN, CDR2 SVGIG (reference sequence). The CDR3 here is CAWGTDSNQPQHF. The CDR3 DNA reads TGTGCCTGGGGGACAGATAGCAATCAGCCCCAGCATTTT.

Regarding this clone: An end of the junction differs from the germline gene, which may be a read error. V and J are TRBV6-4 and TRBJ1-1; 9 bases are a match to TRBD1. There are 12 residues in the CDR3. Per germline, CDR1 MRHNA and CDR2 SNTAGT. CDR3 in amino acids: CASSASGTGQVF. The CDR3 DNA sequence: TGTGCCAGCAGTGCCTCCGGGACAGGGCAAGTCTTT.

The chain has TRBV7-2 and TRBJ2-3, with D hard to call. Trimming pared 1 base from V and 6 bases from J, leaving 5 bases between. The CDR3 contains 12 residues. CDR1 and CDR2 (germline): SGHTA, FQGNSA. CDR3 in DNA: TGTGCCAGCAGCTTAGAAGGGGATACGCAGTATTTT. It codes for CASSLEGDTQYF.

The V gene is TRBV6-6, the J gene TRBJ1-2; D uncertain. Deletions cut 6 bases from V and 0 bases from J, with 8 bases between. This CDR3 is 13 amino acids long. Germline CDR1 is MNHNY and CDR2 is SVGAGI (reference sequence). CDR3 loop: CASRSTANYGYTF. CDR3 nucleotide sequence: TGTGCCAGCAGGTCCACAGCTAACTATGGCTACACCTTC.

CDR3 residues: CATSSSTSGRGFGREQFF. The CDR3 DNA reads TGTGCCACCAGCAGTTCGACTAGCGGGAGAGGTTTCGGCCGTGAGCAGTTCTTC. This chain uses TRBV15 with TRBJ2-1; 12 positions match TRBD2. The CDR3 length is 18 residues. V lost 3 bases, J lost 9 bases, and 15 bases stayed unmatched. Germline V gene data show CDR1 as LNHNV and CDR2 as YYDKDF (reference sequence).

This clone came up once. CDR3 sequence: CASSLSSGPSYEQYF. CDR3 sequence (DNA): TGTGCCAGCAGTTTATCTAGCGGCCCCTCCTACGAGCAGTACTTC. The chain carries TRBV27 and TRBJ2-7, with D tentatively TRBD2 (6 bases). Per germline, CDR1 MNHEY and CDR2 SMNVEV (reference sequence). This CDR3 is built from 15 residues. The V end lost 0 bases, the J end lost 0 bases, and 9 bases lay between the germline ends.

V usage is TRBV5-1 and J usage is TRBJ2-5, with TRBD2 as a possible D gene (5 bases). The germline V gene has CDR1 SGHRS and CDR2 YFSETQ. The V gene lost 1 base and the J gene lost 3 bases, with 10 bases spanning the gap. The CDR3 runs 14 residues. The CDR3 DNA sequence: TGCGCCAGCAGCTTGATATCGGGGAAAGAGACCCAGTACTTC. Protein: CASSLISGKETQYF. Looking up the rest from reference TRBV5-1 and TRBJ2-5 gives the full variable domain: KAGVTQTPRYLIKTRGQQVTLSCSPISGHRSVSWYQQTPGQGLQFLFEYFSETQRNKGNFPGRFSGRQFSNSRSEMNVSTLELGDSALYLCASSLISGKETQYFGPGTRLLVL.